Below are 27 T cell receptor beta chains sequenced from a single sample in a study of T cell repertoires in cytomegalovirus infection. These receptors are not linked to any known antigen. Via MiXCR, TCRdb re-called the reads, giving one row per CDR3 protein. The table records 110,000 to 150,000 distinct CDR3 sequences, roughly 32% of them present only once. The sample was CD8+ T cells from cultured PBMCs, taken from culture after CMV antigen stimulation. All receptors come from a human donor in good health (CMV status not recorded). Some clones in this sample may be carry-over from other donors' samples.

This chain joins TRBV5-1 and TRBJ2-3; 9 bases line up with TRBD2. V gave up 4 bases and J gave up 4 bases; unmatched junction bases: 10. From germline, CDR1 is SGHRS and CDR2 YFSETQ. This CDR3 comprises 16 residues. The CDR3 DNA is TGCGCCAGCAGCACCTTAGCGGGGGCCCTTCCAGATACGCAGTATTTT. It codes for CASSTLAGALPDTQYF.

V gene TRBV27 combines with J gene TRBJ2-5; 12 bases line up with TRBD2. CDR1 is MNHEY, CDR2 SMNVEV, per germline (reference sequence). V dropped 5 bases and J dropped 4; count of bases not matched to a gene: 5. This CDR3 is built from 15 residues. The CDR3 DNA reads TGTGCCAGCAGTACAAGACTAGCGGGGGCAGAGACCCAGTACTTC. As protein: CASSTRLAGAETQYF.

The V gene is TRBV20-1, the J gene TRBJ2-3, with D possibly matching TRBD1 (5 bases). CDR1 is DFQATT, CDR2 SNEGSKA, per germline (reference sequence). The CDR3 covers 13 residues. Trimming left V 6 bases short and J 6 bases short, with 16 bases between. In DNA form, the CDR3 reads TGCAGTGCCAGACAGTTAGGCTGGGATACGCAGTATTTT. It translates to CSARQLGWDTQYF.

The chain combines TRBV6-5 with TRBJ1-1; 9 bases match TRBD1. Trimming removed 0 bases from V and 1 base from J; junction bases left unmatched: 3. Germline V lookup: CDR1 MNHEY, CDR2 SVGAGI. The CDR3 runs 16 residues. The CDR3 DNA is TGTGCCAGCAGTTACTCGGGGACAGGGTCGAACACTGAAGCTTTCTTT. This codes for CASSYSGTGSNTEAFF.

The CDR3 region has the DNA TGTGCCAGCAGCTTAGCGACAGGGACAGGCACTGAAGCTTTCTTT. It is translated as CASSLATGTGTEAFF. The chain carries TRBV7-9 and TRBJ1-1, with 8 bases lining up with TRBD1. The CDR3 contains 15 residues. The germline V gene has CDR1 SEHNR and CDR2 FQNEAQ (reference sequence). Germline trimming cut 0 bases from V and 4 bases from J; bases unmatched to any gene: 4.

This clonotype was observed at least ten times. The rearrangement uses TRBV25-1 and TRBJ2-3; weak D call: TRBD2 (6 bases). Germline CDR1 and CDR2: MGHDK and SYGVNS. The V gene lost 8 bases and the J gene lost 0 bases, with 15 bases spanning the gap. There are 15 residues in the CDR3. CDR3 in amino acids: CASGFTGESTDTQYF. The CDR3 coding sequence is TGTGCCAGCGGGTTTACGGGGGAGAGCACAGATACGCAGTATTTT.

V gene TRBV7-3 combines with J gene TRBJ2-3; D may be TRBD2 (5 bases). Germline V CDR1 and CDR2: SGHTA, FQGTGA. The V gene lost 2 bases and the J gene lost 0 bases, with 15 bases spanning the gap. The CDR3 is 17 amino acids. This CDR3 is CASSLVDAGYSTDTQYF. The CDR3 nucleotides read TGTGCCAGCAGCTTAGTTGACGCGGGTTATAGCACAGATACGCAGTATTTT.

This clonotype came up a few times. The rearrangement joins TRBV28 to TRBJ2-1; D call uncertain. Between the trimmed V and J ends, which lost 5 bases and 3 bases, there was a span of 11 bases. CDR3 length equals 14 residues. Germline lookup yields CDR1 MDHEN and CDR2 SYDVKM. The CDR3 DNA sequence: TGTGCCAGCAGTACTACAGCTCTCTACAATGAGCAGTTCTTC. Translated: CASSTTALYNEQFF. Filled out from reference TRBV28 and TRBJ2-1, the complete variable domain reads DVKVTQSSRYLVKRTGEKVFLECVQDMDHENMFWYRQDPGLGLRLIYFSYDVKMKEKGDIPEGYSVSREKKERFSLILESASTNQTSMYLCASSTTALYNEQFFGPGTRLTVL.

As for this clonotype: Relative to the germline gene, one junction end is altered; a read error may explain this. The gene calls are TRBV10-3 and TRBJ2-3; 9 bases are a match to TRBD2. There are 18 residues in the CDR3. The V gene's germline CDR1 is ENHRY and CDR2 SYGVKD. In nucleotides, the CDR3 is TGTGCCATCAGTAAGTCGATCCTGCCCAGCGGGGGGACAGATACGCAGTATTTT. It yields the protein CAISKSILPSGGTDTQYF.

This clonotype turned up a few times. The chain links TRBV11-2 to TRBJ2-7, with D uncertain. Germline CDR1 and CDR2: SGHAT and FQNNGV. The CDR3 contains 14 residues. With 3 bases removed from V and 0 bases from J, the gap between germline ends came to 9 bases. The CDR3 is CASSFYSLSYEQYF. As DNA, the CDR3 is TGTGCCAGCAGCTTTTATTCACTCTCCTACGAGCAGTACTTC.

There are a few counts of this clonotype. The CDR3 DNA is TGTGCCAGCAGCTTAGGAACCCGGGTTGAGCAGTTCTTC. Translation: CASSLGTRVEQFF. The chain carries TRBV11-2 and TRBJ2-1; D uncertain. V gave up 1 base and J gave up 9 bases, with 10 bases separating them. Germline CDR1 and CDR2: SGHAT and FQNNGV. The CDR3 sequence is 13 residues long.

The chain links TRBV28 to TRBJ2-1; D might be TRBD2 (5 bases). Germline V CDR1 and CDR2: MDHEN, SYDVKM. This CDR3 region has 15 residues. V gave up 4 bases and J gave up 2 bases, with 12 bases separating them. The CDR3 DNA reads as TGTGCCAGCAGTTGGCGCGGGCCCACCTACAATGAGCAGTTCTTC. Its protein product is CASSWRGPTYNEQFF.

The chain has TRBV29-1 and TRBJ2-1; maybe TRBD2 (5 bases). The germline CDR1 and CDR2 sequences are SQVTM and ANQGSEA. This CDR3 has 13 residues. V was cut by 8 bases and J by 6 bases, with 17 bases left in between. CDR3: CSSRTWASNEQFF. CDR3 DNA: TGCAGCTCAAGGACTTGGGCCTCCAATGAGCAGTTCTTC.

This clonotype has just a few counts. The V and J genes are TRBV7-3 and TRBJ2-3; TRBD2 aligns across 9 bases. After removal of 5 bases from V and 4 bases from J, the junction contained 7 bases not matched to a gene. The CDR3 spans 15 residues. Per germline, CDR1 SGHTA and CDR2 FQGTGA. CDR3 DNA: TGTGCCAGCAGCCCCTCGGGACTAGCCTCAGATACGCAGTATTTT. Translating it yields CASSPSGLASDTQYF.

V is TRBV6-1 and J is TRBJ1-1; no definite D call. Trimming cost V 3 bases and J 6 bases, with 8 bases left between them. Germline CDR1 MNHNS, CDR2 SASEGT. This CDR3 is 12 amino acids long. The CDR3 is CASSDQVPEAFF. The CDR3 DNA reads TGTGCCAGCAGTGACCAAGTTCCTGAAGCTTTCTTT.

This chain links TRBV5-6 with TRBJ2-7; D may be TRBD2 (5 bases). The CDR3 covers 16 residues. Germline CDR1 SGHDT, CDR2 YYEEEE. V was trimmed by 2 bases and J by 1 base, leaving 16 bases between them. The chain's CDR3 is CASSLSRGGLSYEQYF. DNA for the CDR3: TGTGCCAGCAGCTTATCGCGCGGTGGACTTTCCTACGAGCAGTACTTC.

The chain combines TRBV7-8 with TRBJ1-2, with D possibly matching TRBD1 (5 bases). Per germline, CDR1 SGHVS and CDR2 FQNEAQ. V gave up 2 bases and J gave up 0 bases, with 13 bases separating them. The CDR3 is 16 amino acids. The CDR3, as DNA: TGTGCCAGCAGCTTAAATGGGCAGGGAGCTAACTATGGCTACACCTTC. Protein sequence: CASSLNGQGANYGYTF.

This sequence joins TRBV12-3 or TRBV12-4 and TRBJ1-1; D is uncertain. The CDR3 runs to 14 residues. Trimming took off 7 bases at V and 0 bases at J, with 12 bases between the two ends. CDR3 DNA: TGTGCCAGCAAACAGCGCCGCCTGAACACTGAAGCTTTCTTT. This gives the protein CASKQRRLNTEAFF.

The J gene is TRBJ2-2, the V gene TRBV12-3 or TRBV12-4, with TRBD2 matching 12 bases. With V trimmed by 6 bases and J by 3 bases, 5 bases remained unmatched. The CDR3 is 16 residues long. The CDR3 DNA is TGTGCCAGCAGCCTAGCGGGGGGGCGCTACACCGGGGAGCTGTTTTTT. It specifies CASSLAGGRYTGELFF.

This clonotype was found a few times. The rearrangement links TRBV27 to TRBJ2-2; possibly TRBD1 or TRBD2 for D (5 bases each). Germline values: CDR1 MNHEY, CDR2 SMNVEV (reference sequence). The CDR3 spans 14 residues. Trimming shortened V by 2 bases and J by 3 bases, and 7 bases separated the two germline ends. CDR3 residues: CASSLEGHTGELFF. CDR3 in DNA: TGTGCCAGCAGTTTAGAGGGACACACCGGGGAGCTGTTTTTT.

This clonotype occurred many times. The rearrangement joins TRBV28 to TRBJ1-1, with D possibly being TRBD1 (6 bases). Germline CDR1 MDHEN, CDR2 SYDVKM. The CDR3 has 17 amino acids. Trimming cost V 3 bases and J 1 base, with 18 bases left between them. The CDR3 region has the DNA TGTGCCAGCAGTTTTCCAAACGGGGGCAGGGGGAACACTGAAGCTTTCTTT. This encodes CASSFPNGGRGNTEAFF.

The rearrangement links TRBV12-3 or TRBV12-4 to TRBJ2-7; D is undetermined. V was pared by 8 bases and J by 4 bases, with 9 bases between. CDR3 length: 11 amino acids. The chain's CDR3 is CASAHEYEQYF. The DNA for the CDR3 is TGTGCCAGCGCCCATGAGTACGAGCAGTACTTC.

CDR3 protein: CSVGPQGRGQETQYF. CDR3 DNA: TGCAGCGTTGGGCCACAGGGGAGAGGTCAAGAGACCCAGTACTTC. This chain links TRBV29-1 with TRBJ2-5, with 7 bases that match TRBD1. This CDR3 spans 15 amino acids. Germline assignment: CDR1 SQVTM and CDR2 ANQGSEA. Germline trimming cut 4 bases from V and 2 bases from J; bases unmatched to any gene: 10. Looking up the rest from reference TRBV29-1 and TRBJ2-5 gives the full variable domain: SAVISQKPSRDICQRGTSLTIQCQVDSQVTMMFWYRQQPGQSLTLIATANQGSEATYESGFVIDKFPISRPNLTFSTLTVSNMSPEDSSIYLCSVGPQGRGQETQYFGPGTRLLVL.

V and J are TRBV7-6 and TRBJ2-1; 8 positions match TRBD2. Germline assignment: CDR1 SGHVS and CDR2 FNYEAQ. Losses at the gene ends were 4 bases for V and 8 bases for J; bases not matched to a gene: 10. The CDR3 loop spans 15 amino acids. This CDR3 reads CASSSSAGGPHEQFF. In DNA, the CDR3 is TGTGCCAGCAGCTCCTCGGCGGGGGGCCCACATGAGCAGTTCTTC.

This clonotype showed up just a few times. V usage is TRBV19 and J usage is TRBJ1-4; no reliable D call. CDR3 size: 14 residues. Germline V gene sequence: CDR1 LNHDA, CDR2 SQIVND (reference sequence). V was shortened by 6 bases and J by 3 bases, with 11 bases between the two germline ends. CDR3 sequence (DNA): TGTGCCAGTAGCCGCCAGTTTGCTAATGAAAAACTGTTTTTT. It yields the protein CASSRQFANEKLFF.

This clonotype appeared many times. The chain combines TRBV20-1 with TRBJ2-5; tentatively, D is TRBD1 (6 bases). Trimming cost V 6 bases and J 4 bases, with 18 bases left between them. Germline CDR1 is DFQATT and CDR2 is SNEGSKA (reference sequence). This CDR3 has 14 amino acids. CDR3 loop: CSAPGQGTLETQYF. DNA of the CDR3: TGCAGTGCCCCGGGTCAGGGGACCTTAGAGACCCAGTACTTC.

This clonotype was counted once. V gene TRBV5-6 combines with J gene TRBJ1-1; D remains unclear. The CDR3 has 13 amino acids. Germline V lookup: CDR1 SGHDT, CDR2 YYEEEE. Trimming cost V 4 bases and J 1 base, with 8 bases left between them. The CDR3 DNA reads as TGTGCCAGCAGCGCCCCATGGAACACTGAAGCTTTCTTT. It encodes CASSAPWNTEAFF.